This passage covers 9 T cell receptor beta chains from one sample sequenced in a study of OX40 agonist ivuxolimab in advanced cancers. Using immunoSEQ multiplex PCR, the repertoire was profiled, and TCRdb retains in-frame clones only, with some absent. The table records under 20,000 clones, about 89% of them present only once. Here the sequenced sample was CD4+ or CD8+ T cells sorted from blood, taken in a trial of the OX40 agonist ivuxolimab. The receptors derive from an adult with an advanced solid tumor such as melanoma, head and neck, liver or kidney cancer.

The rearrangement links TRBV4-3 to TRBJ2-3; D is possibly TRBD1 or TRBD2 (5 bases each). The V and J ends lost 4 bases and 2 bases respectively, with 19 bases between them. Germline CDR1 and CDR2: LGHNA and YSLEER. The CDR3 spans 17 residues. The CDR3 DNA reads TGCGCCAGCAGCCTAATAGTCGGGACGGATAACACAGATACGCAGTATTTT. This gives the protein CASSLIVGTDNTDTQYF.

The rearrangement uses TRBV5-1 and TRBJ1-3; no reliable D call. Germline V gene lookup returns CDR1 SGHRS and CDR2 YFSETQ. This CDR3 region has 13 residues. The V end lost 5 bases, the J end lost 3 bases, and 9 bases lay between the germline ends. The CDR3 nucleotides are TGCGCCAGCAGTTCCGGGTTTGGAAACACCATATATTTT. As protein: CASSSGFGNTIYF.

The V gene is TRBV5-1, the J gene TRBJ2-7; 7 bases fit TRBD1. Germline V lookup: CDR1 SGHRS, CDR2 YFSETQ. This CDR3 region has 15 residues. The V segment lost 0 bases and the J segment 2 bases; nucleotides outside the gene matches: 5. CDR3 residues: CASSLAPQGPYEQYF. CDR3 sequence (DNA): TGCGCCAGCAGCTTGGCCCCACAGGGGCCCTACGAGCAGTACTTC.

The chain is built from TRBV4-1 and TRBJ1-5; TRBD1 is a possible D gene (5 bases). CDR1 is MGHRA and CDR2 is YSYEKL in the germline V gene. This CDR3 region has 15 residues. V lost 1 base and J 5 bases, leaving 12 bases between the germline ends. CDR3 sequence: CASSQVDGAYQPQHF. CDR3 DNA sequence: TGCGCCAGCAGCCAAGTAGATGGGGCCTATCAGCCCCAGCATTTT.

The genes are TRBV18 and TRBJ2-1; a possible D gene is TRBD2 (6 bases). This CDR3 has 15 residues. Germline V gives CDR1 KGHSH, CDR2 LQKENI. V was cut by 6 bases and J by 8 bases, with 20 bases left in between. The CDR3 reads CASSPPSAPGDEQFF. DNA for the CDR3: TGTGCCAGCTCTCCCCCTAGCGCGCCGGGCGATGAGCAGTTCTTC.

The V call is TRBV4-1, the J call TRBJ2-3; perhaps TRBD1 as D (5 bases). Germline values: CDR1 MGHRA, CDR2 YSYEKL. Trimming left V 4 bases short and J 4 bases short, with 18 bases between. The CDR3 is 16 amino acids. CDR3 residues: CASSLGPATVSDTQYF. As DNA, the CDR3 is TGCGCCAGCAGCCTGGGCCCCGCGACAGTTTCAGATACGCAGTATTTT.

This chain links TRBV5-4 with TRBJ2-1; 8 bases map to TRBD2. This CDR3 has 13 residues. Germline trimming cut 7 bases from V and 2 bases from J; bases unmatched to any gene: 2. Germline values: CDR1 SGHNT, CDR2 YYREEE (reference sequence). The CDR3 coding sequence is TGTGCCAGCCGGGGGGGGACCTACAATGAGCAGTTCTTC. Amino acid sequence: CASRGGTYNEQFF.

The V call is TRBV29-1, the J call TRBJ2-7, with unresolved D. Germline loops: CDR1 SQVTM, CDR2 ANQGSEA. V lost 5 bases to trimming and J lost 2 bases, with 13 bases between them. CDR3 size: 13 residues. CDR3 DNA sequence: TGCAGCGTTCTGAAAGCGAATACCTACGAGCAGTACTTC. This sequence encodes CSVLKANTYEQYF.

The chain links TRBV20-1 to TRBJ1-6; D is undetermined. Per the germline V gene, CDR1 is DFQATT and CDR2 is SNEGSKA (reference sequence). The CDR3 sequence is 10 residues long. Trimming shortened V by 3 bases and J by 13 bases, and 7 bases separated the two germline ends. As DNA, the CDR3 is TGCAGTGCTAGTGTGCAGCCCCTCCACTTT. Protein sequence: CSASVQPLHF.